In this sample, the clone carrying this TCR beta chain turned up many times. The data are from a study of blood T cells in healthy people across ages. Together with a sample-barcoded 5' primer, a J-beta primer mix was included in a second PCR lasting about 7 to 11 cycles. TCRdb redid the calling of the 5' RACE reads with MiXCR, one entry per CDR3 protein. The sample contains around 870,000 distinct CDR3 sequences, under 30% of which appear only once. CDR1 and CDR2 (germline): MDHEN, SYDVKM. CDR3 length: 18 amino acids. Trimming took 2 bases from V and 0 from J, leaving 18 bases between them. V is TRBV28 and J is TRBJ2-3; D possibly corresponds to TRBD2 (6 bases). Sequenced input: blood. This TCR was recovered from a woman of 80 years or more in good health. Here the CDR3 reads CASSLEVLGGSSTDTQYF. The CDR3 coding sequence is TGTGCCAGCAGTTTAGAGGTCCTCGGGGGATCTAGCACAGATACGCAGTATTTT.